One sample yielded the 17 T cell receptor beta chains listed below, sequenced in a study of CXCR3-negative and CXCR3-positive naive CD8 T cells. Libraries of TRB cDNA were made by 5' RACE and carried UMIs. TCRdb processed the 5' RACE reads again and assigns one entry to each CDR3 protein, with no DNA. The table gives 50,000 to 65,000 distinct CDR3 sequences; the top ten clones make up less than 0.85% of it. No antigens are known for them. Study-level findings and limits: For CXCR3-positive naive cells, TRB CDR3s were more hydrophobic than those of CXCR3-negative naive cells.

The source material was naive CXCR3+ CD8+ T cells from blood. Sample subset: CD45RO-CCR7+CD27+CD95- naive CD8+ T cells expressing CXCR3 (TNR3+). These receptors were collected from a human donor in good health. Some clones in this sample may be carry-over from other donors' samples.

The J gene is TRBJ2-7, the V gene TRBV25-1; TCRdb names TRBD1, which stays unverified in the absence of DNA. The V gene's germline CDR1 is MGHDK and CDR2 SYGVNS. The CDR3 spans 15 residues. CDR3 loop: CASSVRGSLSYEQYF.

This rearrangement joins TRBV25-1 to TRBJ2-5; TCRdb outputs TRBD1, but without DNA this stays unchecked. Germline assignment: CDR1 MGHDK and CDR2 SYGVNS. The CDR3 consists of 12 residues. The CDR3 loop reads CASEGVGKTQYF.

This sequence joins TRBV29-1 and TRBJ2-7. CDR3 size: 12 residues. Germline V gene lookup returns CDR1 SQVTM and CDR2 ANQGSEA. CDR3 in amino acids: CSVWWTTYEQYF.

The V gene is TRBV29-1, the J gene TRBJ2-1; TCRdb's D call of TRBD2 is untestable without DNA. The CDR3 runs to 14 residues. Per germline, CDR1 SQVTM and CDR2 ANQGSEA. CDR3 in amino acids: CSVGVRAGDNEQFF.

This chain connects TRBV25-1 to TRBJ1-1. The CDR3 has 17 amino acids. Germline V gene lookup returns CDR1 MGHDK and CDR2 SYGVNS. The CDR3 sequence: CASSEYGISIVASEAFF.

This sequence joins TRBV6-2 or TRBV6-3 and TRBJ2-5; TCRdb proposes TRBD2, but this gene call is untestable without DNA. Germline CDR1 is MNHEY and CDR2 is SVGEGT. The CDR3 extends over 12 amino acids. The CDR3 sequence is CASLGGEETQYF.

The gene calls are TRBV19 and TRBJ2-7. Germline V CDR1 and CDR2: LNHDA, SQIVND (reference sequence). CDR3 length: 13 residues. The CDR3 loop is CASSIFDSYEQYF.

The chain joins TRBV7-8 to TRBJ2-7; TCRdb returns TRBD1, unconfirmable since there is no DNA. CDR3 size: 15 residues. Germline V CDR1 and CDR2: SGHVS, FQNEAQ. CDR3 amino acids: CASSLALSGVHGQYF.

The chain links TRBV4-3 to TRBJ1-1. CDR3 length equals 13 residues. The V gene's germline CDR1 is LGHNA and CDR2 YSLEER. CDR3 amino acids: CASSLGLFTEAFF.

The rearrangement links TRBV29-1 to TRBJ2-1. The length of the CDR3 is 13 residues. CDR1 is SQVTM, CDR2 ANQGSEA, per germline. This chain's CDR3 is CSVEGWAHNEQFF.

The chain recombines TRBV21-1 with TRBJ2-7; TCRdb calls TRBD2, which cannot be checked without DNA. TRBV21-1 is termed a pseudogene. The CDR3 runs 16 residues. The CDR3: CASSKERETLDYEQYF.

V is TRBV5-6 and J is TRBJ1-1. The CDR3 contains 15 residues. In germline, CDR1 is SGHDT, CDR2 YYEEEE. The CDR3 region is CASSPVNDRGTEAFF.

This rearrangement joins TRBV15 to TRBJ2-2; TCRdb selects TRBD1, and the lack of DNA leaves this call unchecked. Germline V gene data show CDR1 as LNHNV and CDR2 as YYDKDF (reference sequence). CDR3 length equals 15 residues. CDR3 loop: CATSSQTGVRGELFF.

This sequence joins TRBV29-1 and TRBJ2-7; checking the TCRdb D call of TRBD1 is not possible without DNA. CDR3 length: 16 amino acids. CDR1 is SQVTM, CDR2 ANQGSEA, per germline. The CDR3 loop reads CSVAGDRGPRPYEQYF.

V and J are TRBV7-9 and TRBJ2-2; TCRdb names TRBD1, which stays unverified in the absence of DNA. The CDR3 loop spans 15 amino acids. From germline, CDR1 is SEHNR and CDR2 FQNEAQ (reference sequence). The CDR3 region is CASSPTGGITGELFF.

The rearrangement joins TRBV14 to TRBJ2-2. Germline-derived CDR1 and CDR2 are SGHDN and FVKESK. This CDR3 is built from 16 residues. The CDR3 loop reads CASSDLSYPNTGELFF.

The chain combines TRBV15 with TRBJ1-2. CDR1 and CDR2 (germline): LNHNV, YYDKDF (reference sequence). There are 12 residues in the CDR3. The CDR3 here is CATAEVYYGYTF.